A selection of T cell receptor beta chains follows, all from one sample in a study of Ad26.COV2.S vaccination and SARS-CoV-2 variants. Some clones are missing from TCRdb's copy, which holds only in-frame ones; the method was immunoSEQ multiplex PCR. Among about 350,000 clones, around 89% were seen once, and the ten largest hold about 4.6%. The starting material was peripheral blood, obtained in a trial of Ad26.COV2.S vaccine versus placebo. These receptors came from a person between 18 and 59 years old who received the Ad26.COV2.S COVID-19 vaccine or a placebo. Each CDR3 is given with its conserved first and last residue. The D gene is left open where the match is weak. The size field is filled for only some rows; it gives once, few, many or a size class.

>NA|NA|TRBJ2-1|17|TRBV28
TGTGCCAGCAGTTTACGTGGGGGGTTCGGCGTCTACAATGAGCAGTTCTTC
CASSLRGGFGVYNEQFF
>TRBD1|NA|TRBJ2-3|16|TRBV6-1
TGTGCCAGCAGTGAAAATAGCAGGGGGCGGACAGATACGCAGTATTTT
CASSENSRGRTDTQYF
>NA|few|TRBJ1-1|9|TRBV27
TGTGCCAGCTCCAATGAAGCTTTCTTT
CASSNEAFF
>NA|NA|TRBJ2-2|13|TRBV11-2
TGTGCCAGCAGCTACTCGAACACCGGGGAGCTGTTTTTT
CASSYSNTGELFF
>NA|NA|TRBJ2-7|13|TRBV7-2
TGTGCCAGCAGCTTAGATCTTGGGAACGAGCAGTACTTC
CASSLDLGNEQYF
>NA|NA|TRBJ2-1|15|TRBV19
TGTGCCAGTAGTATAGGCCTAGATTTGGGTAATGAGCAGTTCTTC
CASSIGLDLGNEQFF
>NA|once|TRBJ2-7|13|TRBV2
TGTGCCAGCAGTGGGAGGGTTACCTACGAGCAGTACTTC
CASSGRVTYEQYF
>TRBD1|NA|TRBJ2-1|15|TRBV5-4
TGTGCCGGGACGTTTGGACAGGGAGGCCTCAATGAGCAGTTCTTC
CAGTFGQGGLNEQFF
>NA|NA|TRBJ1-2|14|TRBV10-2
TGCGCCAGCAGTCCTCCGGGGCCCGACTATGGCTACACCTTC
CASSPPGPDYGYTF
>NA|NA|TRBJ1-2|14|TRBV6-6
TGTGCCAGCAGTTACTCTGGGGGTCCGGTTGGCTACACCTTC
CASSYSGGPVGYTF
>NA|NA|TRBJ2-5|11|TRBV20-1
TGCGGTGCCGGGGACTGGGGGACCCAGTACTTC
CGAGDWGTQYF
>TRBD1|once|TRBJ1-2|15|TRBV27
TGTGCCAGCAGTTTCTCCGGGACAGGGGAGGGTGGCTACACCTTC
CASSFSGTGEGGYTF
>NA|NA|TRBJ2-7|14|TRBV7-2
TGTGCCAGCAGCACCAGGACAGATCCCTACGAGCAGTACTTC
CASSTRTDPYEQYF
>TRBD2|NA|TRBJ2-3|14|TRBV10-1
TGCGCCAGCAGTGATAGCGGGAGCACAGATACGCAGTATTTT
CASSDSGSTDTQYF
>NA|NA|TRBJ2-3|12|TRBV30
TGTGCCTGGAGTGCGGGTGCAGATACGCAGTATTTT
CAWSAGADTQYF
>NA|NA|TRBJ1-5|15|TRBV19
TGTGCCAGTAGGAGAAGCGCAGGGAGCAATCAGCCCCAGCATTTT
CASRRSAGSNQPQHF
>NA|NA|TRBJ1-1|14|TRBV4-1
TGCGCCAGCAGCCAAGAAGTGTGGGAGACTGAAGCTTTCTTT
CASSQEVWETEAFF
>TRBD1|few|TRBJ1-2|14|TRBV4-2
TGTGCCAGCAGCCAAGTTGGGACAGTTGTTGGCTACACCTTC
CASSQVGTVVGYTF
>NA|NA|TRBJ1-3|16|TRBV24-1
TGTGCCACCAGTGAGGTTGGCACCCGCTCTGGAAACACCATATATTTT
CATSEVGTRSGNTIYF
>TRBD2|NA|TRBJ2-7|16|TRBV28
TGTGCCAGCAGTTCCCTGGAGGGGACTAGCACCTACGAGCAGTACTTC
CASSSLEGTSTYEQYF
>NA|once|TRBJ1-1|14|TRBV27
TGTGCCAGCAGTCCCAGGGGTAGTGTTACTGAAGCTTTCTTT
CASSPRGSVTEAFF
>TRBD2|NA|TRBJ2-1|15|TRBV7-9
TGTGCCAGCAGCTTGGGACTAGACTTTTACAATGAGCAGTTCTTC
CASSLGLDFYNEQFF
>TRBD1|NA|TRBJ1-1|14|TRBV7-2
TGTGCCAGCAGCTCGGGACAGGGTGCGGCTGAAGCTTTCTTT
CASSSGQGAAEAFF
>NA|NA|TRBJ2-7|14|TRBV7-9
TGTGCCAGCAGCTTAGGGACCCAATCCTACGAGCAGTACTTC
CASSLGTQSYEQYF
>NA|NA|TRBJ2-5|13|TRBV7-9
TGTGCCAGCTACGGACAGTTAGAAGAGACCCAGTACTTC
CASYGQLEETQYF
>NA|NA|TRBJ2-7|16|TRBV4-2
TGTGCCAGCAGCCAAGATAGGGGGAATCCCGCCTACGAGCAGTACTTC
CASSQDRGNPAYEQYF
>NA|NA|TRBJ2-2|13|TRBV27
TGTGCCAGCCTCGGGAGTTCCACCGGGGAGCTGTTTTTT
CASLGSSTGELFF
>TRBD1|NA|TRBJ1-3|18|TRBV4-1
TGCGCCAGCAGCTTGGGACAGGGGGCCAGAGGATCTGGAAACACCATATATTTT
CASSLGQGARGSGNTIYF
>NA|NA|TRBJ1-1|14|TRBV5-6
TGTGCCAGCAGCTTGCGGACCCAGAACACTGAAGCTTTCTTT
CASSLRTQNTEAFF
>NA|NA|TRBJ1-1|13|TRBV19
TGTGCCAGTAGCTGGGGAATGAACACTGAAGCTTTCTTT
CASSWGMNTEAFF
>NA|NA|TRBJ2-3|18|TRBV18
TGTGCCAGCTCACCACGAGGATACAGGGACTCTAGCACAGATACGCAGTATTTT
CASSPRGYRDSSTDTQYF
>NA|once|TRBJ1-2|17|TRBV7-9
TGTGCCAGCAGCTTAGTGGCAGGGCGTATTTTTGTCGGCGGCTACACCTTC
CASSLVAGRIFVGGYTF
>NA|NA|TRBJ2-7|15|TRBV5-8
TGTGCCAGCAGCCTACCGGGACCCCTTACCTACGAGCAGTACTTC
CASSLPGPLTYEQYF
>TRBD1|once|TRBJ1-1|15|TRBV19
TGTGCCAGTAGGCTTCGACAGGGGGCGAACACTGAAGCTTTCTTT
CASRLRQGANTEAFF
>TRBD2|NA|TRBJ2-2|18|TRBV27
TGTGCCAGCAGTTTATATGGACTAGCGGGATCGAACACCGGGGAGCTGTTTTTT
CASSLYGLAGSNTGELFF
>TRBD2|NA|TRBJ2-2|17|TRBV13
TGTGCCAGCAGCTTCCTTAGCGGGAGACTTAACACCGGGGAGCTGTTTTTT
CASSFLSGRLNTGELFF
>TRBD2|few|TRBJ2-1|19|TRBV11-3
TGTGCCAGCAGCTTAGATGGAGCGCGGGAGGGAAGCGCCTACAATGAGCAGTTCTTC
CASSLDGAREGSAYNEQFF